One and the same sample provided the 20 T cell receptor beta chains below, sequenced in a study of shared clonotypes between healthy human individuals. TCRdb keeps only in-frame clones here, not all; method: immunoSEQ multiplex PCR. The data contain a few million clones, roughly 92% of them singletons. Sample: naive CD4+ T cells from PBMCs. Sample subset: CD45RA+ positively selected. The receptors originated from a man aged 18 to 29 in good health. Some clones in this sample may be carry-over from other donors' samples.

The J gene is TRBJ1-1, the V gene TRBV7-2; D might be TRBD1 (5 bases). Trimming pared 5 bases from V and 0 bases from J, leaving 10 bases between. This CDR3 has 14 amino acids. Germline V lookup: CDR1 SGHTA, CDR2 FQGNSA. The CDR3 DNA reads TGTGCCAGCAGCCGCGGACAAGTGAACACTGAAGCTTTCTTT. As protein: CASSRGQVNTEAFF.

The chain has TRBV5-4 and TRBJ2-7; D may be TRBD2 (5 bases). The germline V gene encodes CDR1 SGHNT and CDR2 YYREEE (reference sequence). V was shortened by 4 bases and J by 6 bases, with 17 bases between the two germline ends. CDR3 size: 14 residues. CDR3 loop: CASSRLETMGEQYF. CDR3 DNA: TGTGCCAGCAGCCGCCTTGAGACTATGGGCGAGCAGTACTTC.

V and J are TRBV7-8 and TRBJ1-5; D is possibly TRBD1 (5 bases). Trimming took off 5 bases at V and 0 bases at J, with 14 bases between the two ends. The V gene's germline CDR1 is SGHVS and CDR2 FQNEAQ. The CDR3 extends over 16 amino acids. The CDR3 protein is CASSRRDGFSNQPQHF. The CDR3 DNA follows: TGTGCCAGCAGCCGCCGGGACGGATTTAGCAATCAGCCCCAGCATTTT. The full variable domain, rest sourced from reference TRBV7-8 and TRBJ1-5, is GAGVSQSPRYKVAKRGQDVALRCDPISGHVSLFWYQQALGQGPEFLTYFQNEAQLDKSGLPSDRFFAERPEGSVSTLKIQRTQQEDSAVYLCASSRRDGFSNQPQHFGDGTRLSIL.

This chain connects TRBV7-2 to TRBJ2-7; tentatively, D is TRBD1 (5 bases). The V and J ends lost 3 bases and 1 base respectively, with 10 bases between them. Per germline, CDR1 SGHTA and CDR2 FQGNSA. This CDR3 contains 14 residues. DNA for the CDR3: TGTGCCAGCAGCTTGCAGACAGCGTCCTACGAGCAGTACTTC. Translated: CASSLQTASYEQYF.

This chain uses TRBV15 with TRBJ2-7; no clear D gene. Trimming cost V 0 bases and J 2 bases, with 8 bases left between them. Germline CDR1 LNHNV, CDR2 YYDKDF (reference sequence). The length of the CDR3 is 14 residues. The chain's CDR3 is CATSRDEKTYEQYF. The CDR3, as DNA: TGTGCCACCAGCAGAGATGAGAAGACCTACGAGCAGTACTTC.

This clone was picked up one time. V and J are TRBV4-2 and TRBJ2-2; D gene ambiguous. The germline CDR1 and CDR2 sequences are LGHNA and YNFKEQ. The CDR3 runs 14 residues. V lost 1 base, J lost 6 bases, and 9 bases lay in between. The CDR3 loop is CASSQGVSAGELFF. The CDR3 DNA follows: TGTGCCAGCAGCCAAGGGGTCTCGGCCGGGGAGCTGTTTTTT.

The chain has TRBV7-3 and TRBJ2-1, with 11 positions matching TRBD2. CDR1 and CDR2 from the germline V gene are SGHTA and FQGTGA. The V and J ends lost 5 bases and 0 bases, in that order; junction bases with no gene match: 9. CDR3 length: 18 residues. The CDR3, as DNA: TGTGCCAGCAGCCCACGGACTAGCGGGTTGAGCTCCTACAATGAGCAGTTCTTC. It translates to CASSPRTSGLSSYNEQFF.

The V call is TRBV4-1, the J call TRBJ2-3; no firm D call. The CDR3 spans 14 residues. Trimming removed 1 base from V and 2 bases from J, with 7 bases in between. CDR1 is MGHRA, CDR2 YSYEKL, per germline. The CDR3 protein is CASSQGLNTDTQYF. The CDR3, as DNA: TGCGCCAGCAGCCAAGGGCTAAACACAGATACGCAGTATTTT.

The gene calls are TRBV7-2 and TRBJ2-7; 11 bases agree with TRBD1. This CDR3 spans 15 amino acids. CDR1 is SGHTA and CDR2 is FQGNSA in the germline V gene. Unmatched junction bases numbered 6, after V lost 5 bases and J lost 3 bases. The CDR3 bases are TGTGCCAGCAGCAGTGGACAGGGGGCATTCTACGAGCAGTACTTC. It is translated as CASSSGQGAFYEQYF.

J is TRBJ2-7 and V is TRBV28; tentative D call: TRBD2 (5 bases). Trimming shortened V by 4 bases and J by 6 bases, and 10 bases separated the two germline ends. From germline, CDR1 is MDHEN and CDR2 SYDVKM. The length of the CDR3 is 12 residues. DNA for the CDR3: TGTGCCAGCAGTTCTCTCGGGGTCGAGCAGTACTTC. Encoded protein: CASSSLGVEQYF.

The genes are TRBV19 and TRBJ2-3, with a possible D match to TRBD1 (5 bases). The V gene's germline CDR1 is LNHDA and CDR2 SQIVND (reference sequence). This CDR3 contains 15 residues. V lost 4 bases, J lost 0 bases, and 11 bases lay in between. The CDR3 DNA reads as TGTGCCAGTAGTAGGGCAGGGTCTAGCACAGATACGCAGTATTTT. Protein: CASSRAGSSTDTQYF.

This sequence joins TRBV2 and TRBJ2-1; D gene uncertain. Germline loops: CDR1 SNHLY, CDR2 FYNNEI. The CDR3 has 12 residues. The V and J ends lost 2 bases and 8 bases respectively, with 7 bases between them. CDR3 region: CASSESGYEQFF. DNA of the CDR3: TGTGCCAGCAGTGAAAGTGGGTATGAGCAGTTCTTC.

This chain uses TRBV10-3 with TRBJ2-7, with D possibly being TRBD2 (5 bases). Per the germline V gene, CDR1 is ENHRY and CDR2 is SYGVKD. Between the trimmed V and J ends, which lost 6 bases and 2 bases, there was a span of 11 bases. This CDR3 has 13 residues. DNA of the CDR3: TGTGCCATCAGCGGACTCTTAACCTACGAGCAGTACTTC. Its translation is CAISGLLTYEQYF.

The chain uses TRBV13 and TRBJ2-5; D is perhaps TRBD1 (6 bases). Trimming removed 5 bases at V and 5 bases at J, with 15 bases between. This CDR3 is built from 14 residues. Germline V gene data show CDR1 as PRHDT and CDR2 as FYEKMQ (reference sequence). CDR3 nucleotides: TGTGCCAGCAGCCCTCGGCAGGGGCCGGAGACCCAGTACTTC. It specifies CASSPRQGPETQYF.

The V call is TRBV28, the J call TRBJ2-4, with 8 bases that match TRBD1. The ends lost 3 bases at V and 1 base at J; junction bases unmatched: 2. This CDR3 is built from 15 residues. CDR1 and CDR2 from the germline V gene are MDHEN and SYDVKM. CDR3 loop: CASSFQGAAKNIQYF. In DNA, the CDR3 is TGTGCCAGCAGTTTCCAGGGGGCTGCCAAAAACATTCAGTACTTC. Variable domain in full (rest from reference TRBV28 and TRBJ2-4): DVKVTQSSRYLVKRTGEKVFLECVQDMDHENMFWYRQDPGLGLRLIYFSYDVKMKEKGDIPEGYSVSREKKERFSLILESASTNQTSMYLCASSFQGAAKNIQYFGAGTRLSVL.

The gene calls are TRBV6-1 and TRBJ2-5, with TRBD1 identical over 7 bases. V lost 6 bases, J lost 6 bases, and 10 bases stayed unmatched. The CDR3 sequence is 14 residues long. Germline CDR1 and CDR2: MNHNS and SASEGT. CDR3 DNA: TGTGCCAGCAGCGCGGACAGGAGTTTGCAGACCCAGTACTTC. Its protein is CASSADRSLQTQYF.

A few counts support this clone. V usage is TRBV6-6 and J usage is TRBJ1-1; D not certain. Per the germline V gene, CDR1 is MNHNY and CDR2 is SVGAGI (reference sequence). The CDR3 sequence is 14 residues long. V was trimmed by 6 bases and J by 2 bases, leaving 13 bases between them. The CDR3, as DNA: TGTGCCAGCAGCCGCCCCGGGGATAACACTGAAGCTTTCTTT. Amino acid sequence: CASSRPGDNTEAFF.

The J gene is TRBJ2-3, the V gene TRBV5-1, with 13 bases identical to TRBD2. Trimming cost V 6 bases and J 3 bases; bases outside gene matches: 4. The CDR3 covers 15 residues. CDR1 is SGHRS and CDR2 is YFSETQ in the germline V gene. CDR3: CASTWGLAGTDTQYF. The CDR3 bases are TGCGCCAGCACTTGGGGACTAGCGGGGACAGATACGCAGTATTTT.

This sequence joins TRBV9 and TRBJ2-5, with a tentative D call TRBD2 (5 bases). The V and J ends lost 0 bases and 5 bases respectively, with 11 bases between them. The length of the CDR3 is 14 residues. Germline V gives CDR1 SGDLS, CDR2 YYNGEE. This CDR3 is CASSVGGPKETQYF. For the CDR3, the DNA is TGTGCCAGCAGCGTAGGAGGGCCTAAGGAGACCCAGTACTTC.

This clone was detected a few times. J is TRBJ1-4 and V is TRBV4-2, with a tentative D call TRBD1 (5 bases). The CDR3 is 15 residues long. Trimming took 2 bases from V and 5 from J, leaving 12 bases between them. Per germline, CDR1 LGHNA and CDR2 YNFKEQ. The CDR3 spells CASSQRDSGNEKLFF. The CDR3 DNA is TGTGCCAGCAGCCAAAGGGACTCCGGGAATGAAAAACTGTTTTTT.